Presented here are 22 T cell receptor beta chains from one specimen sequenced in a study of blood T cells in healthy people across ages. Using a J-beta primer mix together with a sample-barcoded 5' primer, a second PCR was run for 7 to 11 cycles. MiXCR was run by TCRdb on the 5' RACE reads, yielding one entry per CDR3 protein. The sample comprises approximately 960,000 distinct CDR3 sequences, about 28% of which are singletons, and more than 8.5% rests with the top ten. The sample was also reused in another study, on T cells of mothers and their children.

Input material: blood. These receptors originate from a woman aged 35 to 49 in good health.

This clonotype was counted at least ten times. The chain has TRBV28 and TRBJ2-7; 7 bases are a match to TRBD2. Trimming took 0 bases from V and 3 from J; bases not matched to a gene: 5. The CDR3 consists of 15 residues. CDR1 is MDHEN and CDR2 is SYDVKM in the germline V gene. The CDR3 sequence: CASSLWGGGLYEQYF. The CDR3 coding sequence is TGTGCCAGCAGTTTATGGGGGGGGGGACTCTACGAGCAGTACTTC.

This clonotype was detected once. The chain joins TRBV12-3 or TRBV12-4 to TRBJ2-6; D gene unclear. V gave up 6 bases and J gave up 0 bases, with 15 bases separating them. The CDR3 totals 17 residues. The CDR3 coding sequence is TGTGCCAGCAGCCTCGGGCAACTGAGCTCTGGGGCCAACGTCCTGACTTTC. Protein sequence: CASSLGQLSSGANVLTF.

The CDR3 nucleotides are TGTGCTAGTGGTACGGGACAGGGGGCCAATGAGCAGTTCTTC. It is translated as CASGTGQGANEQFF. The chain couples TRBV12-5 to TRBJ2-1, with 12 nucleotides matching TRBD1. This CDR3 region has 14 residues. The V gene end was trimmed by 5 bases and the J gene end by 6 bases; junction bases not matched to a gene: 2. CDR1 is LGHNT, CDR2 FRNRAP, per germline.

This chain joins TRBV27 and TRBJ2-7; D may be TRBD1 (5 bases). V lost 6 bases, J lost 3 bases, and 18 bases lay in between. CDR3 length: 15 amino acids. Per the germline V gene, CDR1 is MNHEY and CDR2 is SMNVEV (reference sequence). DNA for the CDR3: TGTGCCAGCAGCTATTCAGGGCCCACGGGCTACGAGCAGTACTTC. Translation gives CASSYSGPTGYEQYF.

This clonotype was seen ten or more times. The CDR3 loop is CASSKTGQEKLFF. As DNA, the CDR3 is TGTGCCAGCAGTAAAACAGGTCAGGAAAAACTGTTTTTT. V is TRBV12-3 or TRBV12-4 and J is TRBJ1-4; the D gene is possibly TRBD1 (5 bases). V was cut by 5 bases and J by 8 bases, with 12 bases left in between. The CDR3 runs 13 residues.

Notes on this clonotype: Relative to the germline gene, one junction end is altered; a read error may explain this. The CDR3: CVSSVAPKPGYNGQFF. DNA for the CDR3: TGTGTCAGCAGCGTAGCCCCGAAGCCGGGGTACAATGGGCAGTTCTTC. This chain links TRBV9 with TRBJ2-1; tentatively, D is TRBD2 (5 bases). Germline V lookup: CDR1 SGDLS, CDR2 YYNGEE. The CDR3 contains 16 residues.

This clonotype has just a few counts. This sequence joins TRBV12-3 or TRBV12-4 and TRBJ1-1, with 9 bases that match TRBD1. V dropped 5 bases and J dropped 1; count of bases not matched to a gene: 11. The CDR3 length is 17 residues. CDR3 sequence (DNA): TGTGCCAGCAGTCCCTTGACAGGGGGAGGTAGGAACACTGAAGCTTTCTTT. Encoded protein: CASSPLTGGGRNTEAFF.

This clonotype has only one observation. The genes are TRBV20-1 and TRBJ1-1; no clear D gene. The V and J ends lost 0 bases and 10 bases respectively, with 12 bases between them. There are 12 residues in the CDR3. Germline CDR1 reads DFQATT; CDR2 reads SNEGSKA (reference sequence). CDR3: CSARDPALRAFF. The CDR3 DNA reads as TGCAGTGCTAGAGATCCGGCCCTTCGAGCTTTCTTT.

Notes on this clonotype: A much larger clone lies one base from this, so it may be a read error. This chain connects TRBV29-1 to TRBJ1-2; D not certain. The CDR3 is made up of 14 amino acids. Germline values: CDR1 SQVTM, CDR2 ANQGSEA. The CDR3, as DNA: TGCAGCGTTGAGTTCCTTCTCGGGAACTATGGCCACACCTTC. The encoded protein is CSVEFLLGNYGHTF. Variable domain in full (rest from reference TRBV29-1 and TRBJ1-2): SAVISQKPSRDICQRGTSLTIQCQVDSQVTMMFWYRQQPGQSLTLIATANQGSEATYESGFVIDKFPISRPNLTFSTLTVSNMSPEDSSIYLCSVEFLLGNYGHTFGSGTRLTVV.

The gene calls are TRBV5-5 and TRBJ2-7; D could derive from TRBD1 or TRBD2 (5 bases each). Trimming removed 3 bases from V and 2 bases from J, with 18 bases in between. This CDR3 comprises 16 residues. Germline V lookup: CDR1 SGHKS, CDR2 YYEKEE (reference sequence). CDR3 sequence reads: CASSSGAPIITYEQYF. As DNA, the CDR3 is TGTGCCAGCAGCTCCGGGGCCCCTATTATAACCTACGAGCAGTACTTC. Combining the CDR3 with reference TRBV5-5 and TRBJ2-7 gives the whole variable domain DAGVTQSPTHLIKTRGQQVTLRCSPISGHKSVSWYQQVLGQGPQFIFQYYEKEERGRGNFPDRFSARQFPNYSSELNVNALLLGDSALYLCASSSGAPIITYEQYFGPGTRLTVT.

About this clonotype: This may arise from a read error, as a much more abundant clone is one base away. CDR3 bases: TGTGCCAGCAGCGTAGGGGCAGGGGTTATCAACGAGCAGTTCTTC. The encoded protein is CASSVGAGVINEQFF. The chain carries TRBV9 and TRBJ2-1; TRBD1 is a possible D gene (6 bases). Per germline, CDR1 SGDLS and CDR2 YYNGEE. Trimming took off 0 bases at V and 10 bases at J, with 17 bases between the two ends. This CDR3 contains 15 residues.

The CDR3 is CASSQDKGQFYEQYF. The CDR3 nucleotides read TGCGCCAGCAGCCAAGATAAAGGACAGTTCTACGAGCAGTACTTC. V is TRBV4-1 and J is TRBJ2-7; D is perhaps TRBD1 (6 bases). Trimming took 0 bases from V and 3 from J, leaving 12 bases between them. Germline V gives CDR1 MGHRA, CDR2 YSYEKL. This CDR3 spans 15 amino acids.

The DNA of the CDR3 is TGCAGTGTTAAGACAGGGGATCAGCCCCAGCATTTT. The encoded protein is CSVKTGDQPQHF. V usage is TRBV20-1 and J usage is TRBJ1-5; the match to TRBD1 covers 8 bases. Per germline, CDR1 DFQATT and CDR2 SNEGSKA (reference sequence). The CDR3 contains 12 residues. The V gene end was trimmed by 7 bases and the J gene end by 5 bases; junction bases not matched to a gene: 4.

There are a few counts of this clonotype. The gene calls are TRBV5-5 and TRBJ1-4, with no clear D. Germline V gene sequence: CDR1 SGHKS, CDR2 YYEKEE (reference sequence). V gave up 2 bases and J gave up 10 bases, with 15 bases separating them. The CDR3 is 14 amino acids. The CDR3 region is CASSLEQKEVKLFF. The CDR3 DNA reads TGTGCCAGCAGCTTAGAACAGAAGGAGGTAAAACTGTTTTTT.

The genes are TRBV7-2 and TRBJ1-4; no firm D call. V was trimmed by 3 bases and J by 8 bases, leaving 19 bases between them. The length of the CDR3 is 16 residues. Germline assignment: CDR1 SGHTA and CDR2 FQGNSA. CDR3 sequence (DNA): TGTGCCAGCAGCTTCCAAACGGGGATCGGACGCGAAAAACTGTTTTTT. Amino acids: CASSFQTGIGREKLFF.

V is TRBV5-6 and J is TRBJ2-7; D gene ambiguous. This CDR3 comprises 15 residues. Looked up from germline, CDR1 is SGHDT and CDR2 is YYEEEE. V dropped 0 bases and J dropped 0 bases, with 10 bases sitting between them. The CDR3 loop is CASSLGQTLSYEQYF. CDR3 DNA sequence: TGTGCCAGCAGCTTGGGGCAGACCCTCTCCTACGAGCAGTACTTC.

This clonotype was observed a handful of times. The CDR3 here is CASSLGQGGSRAELFF. In nucleotides, the CDR3 is TGTGCCAGCAGTTTAGGGCAAGGGGGAAGTCGGGCGGAACTGTTTTTT. The gene calls are TRBV12-3 or TRBV12-4 and TRBJ1-4; weak D call: TRBD1 (6 bases). The CDR3 has 16 amino acids. V was shortened by 1 base and J by 12 bases, with 21 bases between the two germline ends.

The chain has TRBV19 and TRBJ1-6; D may be TRBD1 (5 bases). Germline V CDR1 and CDR2: LNHDA, SQIVND (reference sequence). This CDR3 contains 15 residues. Between the trimmed V and J ends, which lost 9 bases and 7 bases, there was a span of 19 bases. CDR3 nucleotides: TGTGCCAGCCAGGGAGGGTTCCGATCGAATTCACCCCTCCACTTT. Its translation: CASQGGFRSNSPLHF.

The count of this clonotype is one. V gene TRBV28 combines with J gene TRBJ2-1, with D perhaps matching TRBD2 (7 bases). This CDR3 spans 15 amino acids. Germline V gene sequence: CDR1 MDHEN, CDR2 SYDVKM. Trimming took 4 bases from V and 4 from J, leaving 14 bases between them. The CDR3 nucleotides read TGTGCCAGCAGTTCCCCGGGGGGCCCTTACAATGAGCAGTTCTTC. Amino acid sequence: CASSSPGGPYNEQFF.

CDR3 nucleotides: TGTGCCAGCACTGACCCAGGGGGGAGCTCCTACAATGAGCAGTACTTC. Translated: CASTDPGGSSYNEQYF. The chain couples TRBV7-9 to TRBJ2-1; possible D gene TRBD1, 7 bases. The end of the DNA is better explained by TRBJ2-7, so the J call may be wrong. Per the germline V gene, CDR1 is SEHNR and CDR2 is FQNEAQ (reference sequence). The length of the CDR3 is 16 residues.

The chain is built from TRBV20-1 and TRBJ1-5, with D possibly being TRBD1 (6 bases). There are 18 residues in the CDR3. V was cut by 0 bases and J by 3 bases, with 21 bases left in between. Germline lookup yields CDR1 DFQATT and CDR2 SNEGSKA (reference sequence). This CDR3 reads CSARDYGGGHNYNQPQHF. The CDR3 DNA is TGCAGTGCTAGAGACTATGGTGGGGGCCATAATTACAATCAGCCCCAGCATTTT.

In its sample, this clonotype was seen many times. The chain links TRBV20-1 to TRBJ2-5, with 8 bases matching TRBD2. The CDR3 totals 14 residues. The germline V gene has CDR1 DFQATT and CDR2 SNEGSKA (reference sequence). V gave up 3 bases and J gave up 7 bases; unmatched junction bases: 10. The CDR3 bases are TGCAGTGCTAGCCCCCAGACTAGCGCTCGGACCCAGTACTTC. Amino acids: CSASPQTSARTQYF.